A single sample gave rise to the 9 T cell receptor beta chains below, sequenced in a study of T-cell memory formation after mild COVID-19. MiXCR, applied by TCRdb to the 5' RACE reads, yields one record per CDR3 protein. Of 470,000 or so distinct CDR3 sequences listed, more than 20% were seen once; the top ten hold approximately 12%. Material: PBMCs or a T cell subset sorted from them (not recorded which). The source is an adult woman who had mild COVID-19 (a few samples of this study predate the infection). Cell type and time point are not known.

The CDR3 is CASSPARDGYTF. The DNA for the CDR3 is TGTGCCAGCTCACCCGCCAGGGATGGCTACACCTTC. V gene TRBV18 combines with J gene TRBJ1-2; perhaps TRBD1 as D (5 bases). There are 12 residues in the CDR3. Germline loops: CDR1 KGHSH, CDR2 LQKENI. V was cut by 3 bases and J by 6 bases, with 8 bases left in between.

This clonotype was observed a few times. The chain carries TRBV7-8 and TRBJ1-5, with D uncertain. The CDR3 is 14 residues long. From germline, CDR1 is SGHVS and CDR2 FQNEAQ. The V gene lost 5 bases and the J gene lost 3 bases, with 11 bases spanning the gap. This chain's CDR3 is CASSPPGDNQPQHF. Written as DNA, the CDR3 is TGTGCCAGCAGCCCGCCGGGCGACAATCAGCCCCAGCATTTT. Full variable domain (outside the CDR3, taken from reference TRBV7-8 and TRBJ1-5): GAGVSQSPRYKVAKRGQDVALRCDPISGHVSLFWYQQALGQGPEFLTYFQNEAQLDKSGLPSDRFFAERPEGSVSTLKIQRTQQEDSAVYLCASSPPGDNQPQHFGDGTRLSIL.

This clonotype has more than one count but fewer than ten. The DNA of the CDR3 is TGTGCCAGCAGCTCCAGGGGGCGGAATGTAAACATTCAGTACTTC. Its translation is CASSSRGRNVNIQYF. The rearrangement links TRBV7-9 to TRBJ2-4; 8 bases map to TRBD1. Germline CDR1 is SEHNR and CDR2 is FQNEAQ (reference sequence). The CDR3 consists of 15 residues. Trimming removed 4 bases from V and 6 bases from J; junction bases left unmatched: 8.

The J gene is TRBJ2-5, the V gene TRBV4-2; 12 bases align to TRBD2. The CDR3 extends over 15 amino acids. Trimming removed 0 bases from V and 5 bases from J; junction bases left unmatched: 1. Germline V gives CDR1 LGHNA, CDR2 YNFKEQ. The CDR3 is CASSQDGTSGETQYF. Written as DNA, the CDR3 is TGTGCCAGCAGCCAAGATGGGACTAGCGGGGAGACCCAGTACTTC.

This clonotype was seen more than once but under ten times. The chain is built from TRBV12-3 or TRBV12-4 and TRBJ1-2; 9 positions match TRBD1. V was clipped by 5 bases and J by 0 bases; unmatched bases: 7. CDR3 length: 16 amino acids. The CDR3 DNA reads as TGTGCCAGCAGTCCTGACAGGGGGAAAGCTAACTATGGCTACACCTTC. It codes for CASSPDRGKANYGYTF.

This clonotype was observed a handful of times. CDR3 DNA: TGTGCCAGCAGCCAAGATATACGGTTCGGGACAACAAACATTCAGTACTTC. Residues: CASSQDIRFGTTNIQYF. The chain couples TRBV4-2 to TRBJ2-4; D is perhaps TRBD1 (6 bases). This CDR3 is built from 17 residues. The V end lost 0 bases, the J end lost 6 bases, and 18 bases lay between the germline ends. From germline, CDR1 is LGHNA and CDR2 YNFKEQ.

The J gene is TRBJ2-5, the V gene TRBV28; D not certain. Trimming left V 6 bases short and J 2 bases short, with 16 bases between. This CDR3 is 15 amino acids long. Germline V gene sequence: CDR1 MDHEN, CDR2 SYDVKM. CDR3 residues: CASSPLSRQQETQYF. Written as DNA, the CDR3 is TGTGCCAGCAGCCCCCTATCTAGACAACAAGAGACCCAGTACTTC.

This clonotype was seen only a few times. The chain has TRBV20-1 and TRBJ1-5; D unresolved. The CDR3 extends over 12 amino acids. Trimming took off 1 base at V and 4 bases at J, with 5 bases between the two ends. Germline V gene lookup returns CDR1 DFQATT and CDR2 SNEGSKA (reference sequence). The CDR3 nucleotides read TGCAGTGCTAGAGTCCAGAATCAGCCCCAGCATTTT. Its protein product is CSARVQNQPQHF.

There are a few counts of this clonotype. The rearrangement uses TRBV27 and TRBJ1-2; tentative D call: TRBD1 (6 bases). V was clipped by 3 bases and J by 7 bases, with 12 bases between them. This CDR3 spans 13 amino acids. From germline, CDR1 is MNHEY and CDR2 SMNVEV (reference sequence). The CDR3 loop reads CASSLVRGVGYTF. CDR3 in DNA: TGTGCCAGCAGTTTGGTCAGGGGTGTTGGCTACACCTTC.